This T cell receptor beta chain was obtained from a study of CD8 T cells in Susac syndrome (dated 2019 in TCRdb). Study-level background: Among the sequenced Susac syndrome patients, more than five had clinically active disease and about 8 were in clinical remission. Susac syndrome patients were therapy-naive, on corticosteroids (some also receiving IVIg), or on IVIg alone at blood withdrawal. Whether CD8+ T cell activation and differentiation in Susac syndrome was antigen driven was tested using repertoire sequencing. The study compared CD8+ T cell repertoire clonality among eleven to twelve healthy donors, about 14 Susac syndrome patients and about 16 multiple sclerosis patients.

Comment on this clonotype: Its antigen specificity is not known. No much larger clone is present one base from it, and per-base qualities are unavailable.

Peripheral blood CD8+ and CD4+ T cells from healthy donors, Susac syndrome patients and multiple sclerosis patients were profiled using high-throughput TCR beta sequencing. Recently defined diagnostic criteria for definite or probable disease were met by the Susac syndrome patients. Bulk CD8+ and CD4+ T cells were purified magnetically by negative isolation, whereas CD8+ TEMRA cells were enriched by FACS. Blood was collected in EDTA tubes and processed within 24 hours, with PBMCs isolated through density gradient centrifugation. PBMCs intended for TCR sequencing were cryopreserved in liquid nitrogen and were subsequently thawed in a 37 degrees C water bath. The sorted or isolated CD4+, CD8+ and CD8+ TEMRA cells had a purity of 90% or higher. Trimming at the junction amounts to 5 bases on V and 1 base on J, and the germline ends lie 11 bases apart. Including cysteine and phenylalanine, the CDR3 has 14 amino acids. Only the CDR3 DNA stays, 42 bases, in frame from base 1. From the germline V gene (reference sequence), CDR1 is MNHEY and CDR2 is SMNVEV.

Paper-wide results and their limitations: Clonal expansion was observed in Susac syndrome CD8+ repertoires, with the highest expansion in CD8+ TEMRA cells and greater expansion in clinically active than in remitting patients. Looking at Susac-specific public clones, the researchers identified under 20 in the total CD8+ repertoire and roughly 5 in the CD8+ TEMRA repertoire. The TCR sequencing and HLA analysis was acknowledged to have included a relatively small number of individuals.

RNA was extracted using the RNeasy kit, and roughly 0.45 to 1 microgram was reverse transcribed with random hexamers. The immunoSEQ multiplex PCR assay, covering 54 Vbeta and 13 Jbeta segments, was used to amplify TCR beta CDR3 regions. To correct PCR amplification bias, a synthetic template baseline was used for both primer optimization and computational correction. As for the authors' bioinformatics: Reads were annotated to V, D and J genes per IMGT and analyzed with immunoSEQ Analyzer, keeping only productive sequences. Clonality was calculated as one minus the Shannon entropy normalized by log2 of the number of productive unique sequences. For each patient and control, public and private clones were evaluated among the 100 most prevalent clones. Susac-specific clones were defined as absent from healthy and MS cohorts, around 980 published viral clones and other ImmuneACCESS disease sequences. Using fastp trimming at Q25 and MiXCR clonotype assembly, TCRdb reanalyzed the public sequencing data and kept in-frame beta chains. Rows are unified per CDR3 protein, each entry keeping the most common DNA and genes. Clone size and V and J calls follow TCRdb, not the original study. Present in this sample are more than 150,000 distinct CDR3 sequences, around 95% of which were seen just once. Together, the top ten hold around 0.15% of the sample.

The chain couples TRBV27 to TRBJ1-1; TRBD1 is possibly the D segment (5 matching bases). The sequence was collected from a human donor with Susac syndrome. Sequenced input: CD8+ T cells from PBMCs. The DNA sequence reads TGTGCCAGCAGTCCCTACGGACAGAACACTGAAGCTTTCTTT. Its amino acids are CASSPYGQNTEAFF.